This record covers a single T cell receptor beta chain. These data belong to a study of blood T cell repertoires in COVID-19. Study-level background: Sites across the United States, Italy and Spain contributed samples from acute and convalescent COVID-19.

Germline CDR1 KGHSH, CDR2 LQKENI. This CDR3 spans 16 amino acids. Trimming took 4 bases from V and 3 from J; bases not matched to a gene: 9. In the original workflow: Reference gene primer amplification in the assay estimated nucleated cell counts. Assay: immunoSEQ multiplex PCR; the TCRdb copy retains only in-frame clones and omits some. V, J and clone size derive from that table, while D and trimming were established from the DNA sequence. The sample yields 110,000 to 150,000 clones, 84% seen once. This receptor was obtained from a human donor in a cohort sampled during active COVID-19. The chain employs TRBV18 and TRBJ1-1, with 9 bases fitting TRBD1. The sample comprised peripheral blood. The CDR3, as DNA: TGTGCCAGCTCACTACTTCCGGGACAGGGAGACACTGAAGCTTTCTTT. Residues: CASSLLPGQGDTEAFF.